Listed here are 14 T cell receptor beta chains from one sample, sequenced in a study of Ad26.COV2.S vaccination and SARS-CoV-2 variants (dated by TCRdb to the early 2020s). The treatment or condition label, as the study defines it: about 20 received Ad26.COV2.S at low or high dose, single or two shots; several received placebo; per-sample allocation not given. Repertoires of vaccine and placebo recipients were sequenced from samples taken on day 63 after the first injection. Library creation used the immunoSEQ multiplex PCR assay. Not all clones reach the TCRdb copy of this immuneACCESS table, which keeps in-frame sequences only. Checked studies attribute under half of the gap to unresolved V genes and leave the rest unexplained. This sample gives some 370,000 clones in total; roughly 85% of them show up just once. In total, the top ten clones hold almost 7.5% of the sample. Sequences were derived from peripheral blood, sampled in a trial of Ad26.COV2.S vaccine versus placebo. The source is a person between 18 and 60 years old who received the Ad26.COV2.S COVID-19 vaccine or a placebo.

This chain joins TRBV11-3 and TRBJ1-6; a weak D match, TRBD1 (6 bases). Trimming shortened V by 0 bases and J by 10 bases, and 10 bases separated the two germline ends. This CDR3 is 14 amino acids long. CDR1 is SGHNT and CDR2 is YENEEA in the germline V gene. CDR3 DNA: TGTGCCAGCAGCTTAGAGGGGGCCGGGTCACCCCTCCACTTT. This codes for CASSLEGAGSPLHF.

The V gene is TRBV6-4, the J gene TRBJ2-7; 8 bases fit TRBD1. CDR1 and CDR2 (germline): MRHNA, SNTAGT. The junction had 4 bases not matched to a gene; V was cut back by 2 bases and J by 1 base. This CDR3 has 15 amino acids. This chain's CDR3 is CASSDNRDRSYEQYF. The CDR3 DNA reads as TGTGCCAGCAGTGACAATAGGGACAGGTCCTACGAGCAGTACTTC.

This clone came up once. Other DNA sequences in the sample encode the same CDR3. The chain couples TRBV3-1 (or the pseudogene TRBV3-2) to TRBJ2-5; D is uncertain. V was shortened by 0 bases and J by 5 bases, with 4 bases between the two germline ends. This CDR3 is built from 12 residues. The germline CDR1 and CDR2 sequences are LGHDT and YNNKEL (reference sequence). The CDR3 bases are TGTGCCAGCAGCCAAGATCAGGAGACCCAGTACTTC. It codes for CASSQDQETQYF.

The sample holds one count of this clone. The gene calls are TRBV7-2 and TRBJ1-4; the D gene is possibly TRBD1 (5 bases). Germline V gene lookup returns CDR1 SGHTA and CDR2 FQGNSA. The CDR3 is 16 residues long. V lost 1 base and J lost 8, with 17 bases in between. Here the CDR3 DNA reads TGTGCCAGCAGCTTAGATCTGCTCGGGGCGGAGGAAAAACTGTTTTTT. Translating gives CASSLDLLGAEEKLFF.

This chain uses TRBV11-1 with TRBJ2-7, with 7 positions matching TRBD1. V dropped 3 bases and J dropped 4; count of bases not matched to a gene: 9. The CDR3 sequence is 15 residues long. Germline values: CDR1 SGHAT, CDR2 FQDESV (reference sequence). CDR3 protein: CASSFRTGWDYEQYF. CDR3 bases: TGTGCCAGCAGCTTTAGGACAGGTTGGGATTACGAGCAGTACTTC.

This chain links TRBV9 with TRBJ2-5; 12 nucleotides line up with TRBD2. This CDR3 region has 17 residues. After removal of 4 bases from V and 5 bases from J, the junction contained 12 bases not matched to a gene. Per the germline V gene, CDR1 is SGDLS and CDR2 is YYNGEE. The CDR3 nucleotides read TGTGCCAGCAGCCCCGCTAGCGGGGGGGAACTTTTGGAGACCCAGTACTTC. Translated, it gives CASSPASGGELLETQYF. Full variable domain (rest looked up from reference TRBV9 and TRBJ2-5): DSGVTQTPKHLITATGQRVTLRCSPRSGDLSVYWYQQSLDQGLQFLIQYYNGEERAKGNILERFSAQQFPDLHSELNLSSLELGDSALYFCASSPASGGELLETQYFGPGTRLLVL.

The chain is built from TRBV25-1 and TRBJ2-5, with D hard to call. This CDR3 is 16 amino acids long. Germline V gene sequence: CDR1 MGHDK, CDR2 SYGVNS. V shed 0 bases and J shed 5 bases, with 16 bases lying between them. CDR3 residues: CASSEYQAGRRETQYF. Written as DNA, the CDR3 is TGTGCCAGCAGTGAATATCAGGCCGGGCGAAGGGAGACCCAGTACTTC.

The chain uses TRBV27 and TRBJ2-3, with D hard to call. Germline lookup yields CDR1 MNHEY and CDR2 SMNVEV (reference sequence). The CDR3 spans 13 residues. The germline V and J ends were trimmed by 6 bases and 4 bases, with 11 bases remaining between them. CDR3 in amino acids: CASSLTPPDTQYF. The CDR3 nucleotides read TGTGCCAGCAGCCTGACACCCCCAGATACGCAGTATTTT.

This chain joins TRBV7-8 and TRBJ2-7; 9 bases agree with TRBD1. The germline gives CDR1 SGHVS, CDR2 FQNEAQ. The V gene end was trimmed by 2 bases and the J gene end by 2 bases; junction bases not matched to a gene: 1. The CDR3 consists of 14 residues. In nucleotides, the CDR3 is TGTGCCAGCAGCTTAAGACAGGGGGCCTACGAGCAGTACTTC. This gives the protein CASSLRQGAYEQYF.

The chain couples TRBV30 to TRBJ1-2; 7 positions agree with TRBD1. There are 15 residues in the CDR3. CDR1 GTSNPN and CDR2 SVGIG come from the germline V gene (reference sequence). V shed 5 bases and J 4 bases; nucleotides not matched to a gene: 13. The CDR3 region has the DNA TGTGCCTGGGGCCAGGACAGGAGGGCAAGCTATGGCTACACCTTC. Residues: CAWGQDRRASYGYTF.

This clone was counted once. This chain joins TRBV5-6 and TRBJ2-5, with D tentatively TRBD1 or TRBD2 (5 bases each). Trimming left V 3 bases short and J 5 bases short, with 8 bases between. The V gene's germline CDR1 is SGHDT and CDR2 YYEEEE. The CDR3 has 12 residues. The CDR3 region is CASSSEGETQYF. For the CDR3, the DNA is TGTGCCAGCAGCTCAGAGGGGGAGACCCAGTACTTC. Using reference TRBV5-6 and TRBJ2-5 for the parts outside the CDR3, the full variable domain is DAGVTQSPTHLIKTRGQQVTLRCSPKSGHDTVSWYQQALGQGPQFIFQYYEEEERQRGNFPDRFSGHQFPNYSSELNVNALLLGDSALYLCASSSEGETQYFGPGTRLLVL.

The chain links TRBV15 to TRBJ1-2; D gene unclear. Germline values: CDR1 LNHNV, CDR2 YYDKDF (reference sequence). The CDR3 has 14 residues. V gave up 2 bases and J gave up 8 bases, with 15 bases separating them. CDR3 residues: CATSRLRPVEGYTF. In nucleotides, the CDR3 is TGTGCCACCAGCAGATTGAGGCCCGTGGAAGGCTACACCTTC. Supplemented by reference TRBV15 and TRBJ1-2, the full variable domain reads DAMVIQNPRYQVTQFGKPVTLSCSQTLNHNVMYWYQQKSSQAPKLLFHYYDKDFNNEADTPDNFQSRRPNTSFCFLDIRSPGLGDTAMYLCATSRLRPVEGYTFGSGTRLTVV.

The V gene is TRBV18, the J gene TRBJ1-4, with 7 bases aligning to TRBD1. CDR3 length equals 15 residues. Germline V gives CDR1 KGHSH, CDR2 LQKENI. V shed 3 bases and J 4 bases; nucleotides not matched to a gene: 5. Written as DNA, the CDR3 is TGTGCCAGCTCACCCGCGGGACAGAATAATGAAAAACTGTTTTTT. It yields the protein CASSPAGQNNEKLFF.

V is TRBV18 and J is TRBJ2-3, with 10 bases matching TRBD1. Germline CDR1 is KGHSH and CDR2 is LQKENI. This CDR3 has 15 residues. The trim removed 6 bases at V and 2 bases at J, leaving 5 bases unmatched. For the CDR3, the DNA is TGTGCCAGCTCGATGGGACAGGGGACCACAGATACGCAGTATTTT. Its protein is CASSMGQGTTDTQYF. The entire variable domain, with the rest obtained from reference TRBV18 and TRBJ2-3, is as follows: NAGVMQNPRHLVRRRGQEARLRCSPMKGHSHVYWYRQLPEEGLKFMVYLQKENIIDESGMPKERFSAEFPKEGPSILRIQQVVRGDSAAYFCASSMGQGTTDTQYFGPGTRLTVL.